The entry that follows covers one TCR beta chain sequence. This sample stems from a study of blood T cell repertoires in COVID-19. Study information: Samples taken during acute and convalescent COVID-19 were collected in the United States, Italy and Spain. Sources were T cells, B-cell-depleted T cells, or PBMCs; the material itself was cDNA or gDNA.

In the authors' workflow: By means of reference gene primer amplification, nucleated cell counts were estimated. Data came from immunoSEQ multiplex PCR; TCRdb stores just in-frame clones and leaves some out. V, J and clone size are taken as reported in that table, and D and trimming were inferred from the DNA itself. The repertoire holds approximately 240,000 clones, around 85% seen once, with just over 3% in the top ten. The V end was cut by 2 bases, the J end by 2 bases, with 10 bases between. The CDR3 has 14 amino acids. The V gene's germline CDR1 is KGHSH and CDR2 LQKENI. The TCR was taken from a woman aged 25 to 45 who had recovered from COVID-19. Sequencing was performed on peripheral blood. The genes are TRBV18 and TRBJ2-7; possible D gene TRBD1, 6 bases. In nucleotides, the CDR3 is TGTGCCAGCTCACCAGGACAGTCCCCCTACGAGCAGTACTTC. Protein product: CASSPGQSPYEQYF. Full variable domain (outside the CDR3, taken from reference TRBV18 and TRBJ2-7): NAGVMQNPRHLVRRRGQEARLRCSPMKGHSHVYWYRQLPEEGLKFMVYLQKENIIDESGMPKERFSAEFPKEGPSILRIQQVVRGDSAAYFCASSPGQSPYEQYFGPGTRLTVT.